This TCR beta chain derives from a study of CXCR3-negative and CXCR3-positive naive CD8 T cells. The study's findings and limits: Naive CXCR3-negative cells resembled naive CXCR3-positive cells in TRBV-TRBJ usage; memory cells differed. A higher hydrophobicity marked the TRB CDR3s of CXCR3-positive naive cells versus CXCR3-negative naive cells.

The germline gives CDR1 SNHLY, CDR2 FYNNEI. This CDR3 is built from 14 residues. Researchers prepared the TRB cDNA libraries using 5' RACE with UMI labels. TCRdb processed the 5' RACE reads again and assigns one entry to each CDR3 protein, with no DNA. The listing records tens of thousands of distinct CDR3 sequences. CD45RO-CCR7+CD27+CD95- expression identified naive CD8+ T cells. Points on this clonotype: Its antigen is unknown.

J is TRBJ2-5 and V is TRBV2; TCRdb names TRBD1, which stays unverified in the absence of DNA. Material for sequencing was naive CXCR3+ CD8+ T cells from blood. Subset denoted: CD45RO-CCR7+CD27+CD95- naive CD8+ T cells expressing CXCR3 (TNR3+). The source of this sequence is a human donor in good health. Some clones in this sample may be carry-over from other donors' samples. CDR3 loop: CASRAGGSRETQYF. The entire variable domain, with the rest obtained from reference TRBV2 and TRBJ2-5, is as follows: EPEVTQTPSHQVTQMGQEVILRCVPISNHLYFYWYRQILGQKVEFLVSFYNNEISEKSEIFDDQFSVERPDGSNFTLKIRSTKLEDSAMYFCASRAGGSRETQYFGPGTRLLVL.